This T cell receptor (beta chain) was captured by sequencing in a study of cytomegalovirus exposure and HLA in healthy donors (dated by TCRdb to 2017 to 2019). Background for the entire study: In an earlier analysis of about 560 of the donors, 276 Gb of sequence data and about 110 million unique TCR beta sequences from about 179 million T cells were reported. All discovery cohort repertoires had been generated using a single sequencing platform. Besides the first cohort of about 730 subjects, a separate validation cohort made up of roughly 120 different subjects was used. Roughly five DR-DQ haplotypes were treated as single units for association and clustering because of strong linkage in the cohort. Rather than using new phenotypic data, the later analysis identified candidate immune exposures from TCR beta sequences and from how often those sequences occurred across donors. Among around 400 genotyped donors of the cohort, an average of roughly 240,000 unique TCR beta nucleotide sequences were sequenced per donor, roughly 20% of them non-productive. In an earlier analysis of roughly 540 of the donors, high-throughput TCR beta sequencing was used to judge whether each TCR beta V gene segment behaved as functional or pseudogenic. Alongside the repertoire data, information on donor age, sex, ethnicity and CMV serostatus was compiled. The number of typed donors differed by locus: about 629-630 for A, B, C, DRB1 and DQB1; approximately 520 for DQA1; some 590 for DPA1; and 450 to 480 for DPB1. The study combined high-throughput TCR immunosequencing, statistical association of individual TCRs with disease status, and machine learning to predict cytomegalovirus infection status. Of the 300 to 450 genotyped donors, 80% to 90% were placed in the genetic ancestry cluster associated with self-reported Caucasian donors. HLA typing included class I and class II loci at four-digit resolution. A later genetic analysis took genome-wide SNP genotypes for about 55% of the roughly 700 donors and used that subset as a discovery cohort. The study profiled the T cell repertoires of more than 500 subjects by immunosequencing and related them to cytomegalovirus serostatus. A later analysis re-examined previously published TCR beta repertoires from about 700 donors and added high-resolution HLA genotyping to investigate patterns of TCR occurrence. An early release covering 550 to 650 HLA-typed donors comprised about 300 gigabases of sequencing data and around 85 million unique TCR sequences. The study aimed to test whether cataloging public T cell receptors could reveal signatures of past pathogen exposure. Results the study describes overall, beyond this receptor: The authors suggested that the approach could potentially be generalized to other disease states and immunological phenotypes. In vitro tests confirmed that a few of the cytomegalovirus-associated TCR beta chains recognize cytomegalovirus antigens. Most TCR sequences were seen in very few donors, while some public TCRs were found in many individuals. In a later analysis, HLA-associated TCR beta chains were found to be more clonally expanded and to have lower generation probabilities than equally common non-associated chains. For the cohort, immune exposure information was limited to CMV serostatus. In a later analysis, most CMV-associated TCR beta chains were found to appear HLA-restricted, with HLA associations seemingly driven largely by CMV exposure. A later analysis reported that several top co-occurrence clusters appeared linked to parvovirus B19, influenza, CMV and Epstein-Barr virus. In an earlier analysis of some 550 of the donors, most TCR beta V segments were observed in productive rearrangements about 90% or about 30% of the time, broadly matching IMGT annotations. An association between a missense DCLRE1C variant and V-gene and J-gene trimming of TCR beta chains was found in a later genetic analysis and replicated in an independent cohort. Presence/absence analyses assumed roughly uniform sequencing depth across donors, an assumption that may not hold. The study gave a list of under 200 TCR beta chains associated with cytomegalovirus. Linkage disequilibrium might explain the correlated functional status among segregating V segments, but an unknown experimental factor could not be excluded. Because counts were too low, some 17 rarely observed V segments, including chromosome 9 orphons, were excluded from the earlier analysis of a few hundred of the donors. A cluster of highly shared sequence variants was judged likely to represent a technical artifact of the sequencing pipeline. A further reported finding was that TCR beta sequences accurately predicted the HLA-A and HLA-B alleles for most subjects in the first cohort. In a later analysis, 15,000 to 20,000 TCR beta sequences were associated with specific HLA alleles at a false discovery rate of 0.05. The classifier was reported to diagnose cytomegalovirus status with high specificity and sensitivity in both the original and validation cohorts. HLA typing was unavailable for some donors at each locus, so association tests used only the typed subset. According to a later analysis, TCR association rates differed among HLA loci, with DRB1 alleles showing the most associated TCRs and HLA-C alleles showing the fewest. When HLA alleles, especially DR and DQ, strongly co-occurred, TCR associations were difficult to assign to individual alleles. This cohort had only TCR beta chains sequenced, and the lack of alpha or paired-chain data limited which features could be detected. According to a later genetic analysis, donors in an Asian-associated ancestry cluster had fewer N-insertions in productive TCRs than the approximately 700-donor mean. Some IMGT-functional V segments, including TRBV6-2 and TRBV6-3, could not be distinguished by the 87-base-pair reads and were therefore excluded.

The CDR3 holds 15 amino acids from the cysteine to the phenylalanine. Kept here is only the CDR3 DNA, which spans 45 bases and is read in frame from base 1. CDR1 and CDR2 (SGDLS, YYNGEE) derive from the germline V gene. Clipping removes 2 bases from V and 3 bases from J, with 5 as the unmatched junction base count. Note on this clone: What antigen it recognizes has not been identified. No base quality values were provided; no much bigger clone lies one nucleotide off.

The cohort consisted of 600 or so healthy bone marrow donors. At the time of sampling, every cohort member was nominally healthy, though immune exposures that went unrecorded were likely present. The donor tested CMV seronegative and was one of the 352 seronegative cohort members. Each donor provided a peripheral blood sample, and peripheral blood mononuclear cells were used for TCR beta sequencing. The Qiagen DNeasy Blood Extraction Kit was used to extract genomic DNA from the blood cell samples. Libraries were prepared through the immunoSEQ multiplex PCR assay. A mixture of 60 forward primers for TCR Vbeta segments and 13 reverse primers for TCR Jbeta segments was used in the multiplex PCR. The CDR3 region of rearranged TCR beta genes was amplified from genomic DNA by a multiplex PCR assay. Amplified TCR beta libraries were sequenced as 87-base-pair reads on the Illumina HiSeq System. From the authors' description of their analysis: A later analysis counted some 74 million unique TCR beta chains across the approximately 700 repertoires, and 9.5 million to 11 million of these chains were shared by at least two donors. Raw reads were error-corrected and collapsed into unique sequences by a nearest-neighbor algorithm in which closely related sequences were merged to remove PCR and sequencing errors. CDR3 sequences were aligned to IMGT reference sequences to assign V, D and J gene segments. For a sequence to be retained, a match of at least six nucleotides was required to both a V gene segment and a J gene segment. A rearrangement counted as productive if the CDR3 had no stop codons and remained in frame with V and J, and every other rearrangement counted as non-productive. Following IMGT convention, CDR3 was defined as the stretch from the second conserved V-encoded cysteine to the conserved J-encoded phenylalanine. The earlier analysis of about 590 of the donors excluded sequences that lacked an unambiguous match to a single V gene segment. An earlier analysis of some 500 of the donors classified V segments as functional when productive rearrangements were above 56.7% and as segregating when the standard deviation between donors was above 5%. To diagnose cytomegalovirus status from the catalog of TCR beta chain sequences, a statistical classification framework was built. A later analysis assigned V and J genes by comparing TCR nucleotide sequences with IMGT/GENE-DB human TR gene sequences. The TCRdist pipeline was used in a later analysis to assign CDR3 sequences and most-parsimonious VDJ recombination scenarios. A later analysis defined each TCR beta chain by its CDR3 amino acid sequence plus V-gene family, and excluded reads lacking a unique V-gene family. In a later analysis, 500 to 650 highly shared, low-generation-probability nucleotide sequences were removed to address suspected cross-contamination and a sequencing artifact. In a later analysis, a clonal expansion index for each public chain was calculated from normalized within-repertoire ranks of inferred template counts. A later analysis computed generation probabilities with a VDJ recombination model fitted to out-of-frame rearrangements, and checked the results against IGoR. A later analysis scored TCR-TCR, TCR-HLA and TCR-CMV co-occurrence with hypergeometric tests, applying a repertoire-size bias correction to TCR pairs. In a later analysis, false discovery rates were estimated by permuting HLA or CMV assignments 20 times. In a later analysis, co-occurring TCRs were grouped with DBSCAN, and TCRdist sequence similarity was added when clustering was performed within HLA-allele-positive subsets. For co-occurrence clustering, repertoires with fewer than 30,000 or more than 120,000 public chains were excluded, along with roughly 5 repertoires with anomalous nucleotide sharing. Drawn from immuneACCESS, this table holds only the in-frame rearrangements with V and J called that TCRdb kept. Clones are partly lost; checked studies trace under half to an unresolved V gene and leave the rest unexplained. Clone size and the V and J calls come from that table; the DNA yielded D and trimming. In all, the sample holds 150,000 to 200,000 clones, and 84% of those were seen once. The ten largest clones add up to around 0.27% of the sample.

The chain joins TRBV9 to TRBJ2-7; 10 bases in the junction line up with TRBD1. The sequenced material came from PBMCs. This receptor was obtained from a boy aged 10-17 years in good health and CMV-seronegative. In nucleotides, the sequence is TGTGCCAGCAGCGTCCGGGACAGGGGAAACTACGAGCAGTACTTC. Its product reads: CASSVRDRGNYEQYF.